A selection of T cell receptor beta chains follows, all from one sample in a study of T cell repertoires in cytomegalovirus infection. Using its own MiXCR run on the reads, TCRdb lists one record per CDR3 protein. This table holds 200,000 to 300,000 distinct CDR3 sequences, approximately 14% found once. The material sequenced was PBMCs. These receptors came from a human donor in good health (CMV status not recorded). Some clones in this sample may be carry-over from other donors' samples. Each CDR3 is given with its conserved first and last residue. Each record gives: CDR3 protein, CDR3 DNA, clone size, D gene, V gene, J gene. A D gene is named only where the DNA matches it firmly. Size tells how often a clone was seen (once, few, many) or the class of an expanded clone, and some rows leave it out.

CDR3aa: CASSSLHGASNQPQHF; CDR3nt: TGTGCCAGCAGCTCACTACACGGGGCGAGCAATCAGCCCCAGCATTTT; abundance: .; d_gene: .; v_gene: TRBV6-5; j_gene: TRBJ1-5
CDR3aa: CASRLGQGIGEQYF; CDR3nt: TGTGCCAGCAGACTGGGACAGGGGATCGGCGAGCAGTACTTC; abundance: .; d_gene: TRBD1; v_gene: TRBV6-1; j_gene: TRBJ2-7
CDR3aa: CASSSDRGAKNIQYF; CDR3nt: TGTGCCAGCAGTTCGGACAGGGGGGCCAAAAACATTCAGTACTTC; abundance: many; d_gene: TRBD1; v_gene: TRBV6-2/TRBV6-3; j_gene: TRBJ2-4
CDR3aa: CASRTRQNTEAFF; CDR3nt: TGCGCCAGCAGGACAAGGCAGAACACTGAAGCTTTCTTT; abundance: .; d_gene: .; v_gene: TRBV5-1; j_gene: TRBJ1-1
CDR3aa: CASSILYGYTF; CDR3nt: TGTGCCAGCAGTATCCTTTATGGCTACACCTTC; abundance: many; d_gene: .; v_gene: TRBV6-6; j_gene: TRBJ1-2
CDR3aa: CASSESGRPQHF; CDR3nt: TGTGCCAGCAGCGAAAGTGGGCGACCCCAGCATTTT; abundance: few; d_gene: .; v_gene: TRBV7-9; j_gene: TRBJ1-5
CDR3aa: CASSLDPGGVRFF; CDR3nt: TGTGCCAGCAGCTTAGATCCGGGGGGGGTTCGGTTCTTC; abundance: many; d_gene: TRBD2; v_gene: TRBV7-8; j_gene: TRBJ2-1
CDR3aa: CASSSPSGTAYEQYF; CDR3nt: TGTGCCAGCAGTTCCCCTAGCGGGACCGCCTACGAGCAGTACTTC; abundance: .; d_gene: TRBD2; v_gene: TRBV27; j_gene: TRBJ2-7
CDR3aa: CASSLRVGMTPLHF; CDR3nt: TGTGCCAGCAGCCTAAGGGTTGGGATGACACCCCTCCACTTT; abundance: many; d_gene: .; v_gene: TRBV4-2; j_gene: TRBJ1-6
CDR3aa: CASTDGAGYHF; CDR3nt: TGTGCCAGTACCGATGGGGCAGGGTACCACTTT; abundance: .; d_gene: .; v_gene: TRBV19; j_gene: TRBJ1-6
CDR3aa: CASSFLAGSTDTQYF; CDR3nt: TGTGCCAGCAGTTTTTTAGCGGGAAGCACAGATACGCAGTATTTT; abundance: .; d_gene: TRBD2; v_gene: TRBV12-3/TRBV12-4; j_gene: TRBJ2-3